Each of the 12 T cell receptor beta chains below was sequenced from the same sample in a study of T cell repertoires in ileal Crohn's disease. The protocol was immunoSEQ multiplex PCR, while the TCRdb copy is restricted to in-frame clones and leaves out a portion. In the table there are fewer than 5,500 clones, 82% of which are singletons. Material for sequencing was ileal tissue. The receptors derive from an adult with Crohn's disease.

This clone was detected once. The chain is built from TRBV12-1 and TRBJ1-5. TRBV12-1 is reported as a pseudogene. This CDR3 is 15 amino acids long. Written as DNA, the CDR3 is TGTGCCAGCAGCATATTAGGGCTGGCCAGTCAGCCCCAGCATTTT. Protein: CASSILGLASQPQHF.

The chain combines TRBV30 with TRBJ2-7; possibly TRBD1 or TRBD2 for D (6 bases each). Germline V lookup: CDR1 GTSNPN, CDR2 SVGIG (reference sequence). This CDR3 is 14 amino acids long. V shed 2 bases and J shed 3 bases, with 14 bases lying between them. Here the CDR3 DNA reads TGTGCCTGGAGTTGGGGGGCCCCCCGCTACGAGCAGTACTTC. As protein: CAWSWGAPRYEQYF.

V and J are TRBV5-4 and TRBJ2-1; D may be TRBD2 (6 bases). V was cut by 1 base and J by 4 bases, with 12 bases left in between. This CDR3 spans 15 amino acids. Germline CDR1 is SGHNT and CDR2 is YYREEE (reference sequence). CDR3 in DNA: TGTGCCAGCAGCTTGAAGGAGGGCCAATACAATGAGCAGTTCTTC. It encodes CASSLKEGQYNEQFF.

The rearrangement uses TRBV5-4 and TRBJ1-1; D unresolved. V was pared by 1 base and J by 0 bases, with 10 bases between. Germline CDR1 reads SGHNT; CDR2 reads YYREEE (reference sequence). This CDR3 contains 15 residues. The DNA of the CDR3 is TGTGCCAGCAGCTTGCGGACGGGAGTGAACACTGAAGCTTTCTTT. It translates to CASSLRTGVNTEAFF.

The J gene is TRBJ2-4, the V gene TRBV5-1; D is uncertain. V was pared by 0 bases and J by 2 bases, with 9 bases between. Germline lookup yields CDR1 SGHRS and CDR2 YFSETQ. This CDR3 is built from 15 residues. The CDR3 spells CASSLAETTKNIQYF. In DNA, the CDR3 is TGCGCCAGCAGCTTGGCAGAGACGACCAAAAACATTCAGTACTTC.

The chain joins TRBV5-1 to TRBJ2-1; D might be TRBD2 (5 bases). Germline values: CDR1 SGHRS, CDR2 YFSETQ. This CDR3 region has 16 residues. The ends were cut back, 4 bases at V and 0 bases at J, with 14 bases in the middle. The DNA for the CDR3 is TGCGCCAGCAGCCTAAGGACGGGGAGCTCCTACAATGAGCAGTTCTTC. It translates to CASSLRTGSSYNEQFF.

The rearrangement uses TRBV7-9 and TRBJ2-1, with 13 bases identical to TRBD2. The CDR3 runs to 17 residues. V was pared by 5 bases and J by 7 bases, with 11 bases of the junction left unmatched. From germline, CDR1 is SEHNR and CDR2 FQNEAQ (reference sequence). This chain's CDR3 is CASSPKRLAGGANEQFF. For the CDR3, the DNA is TGTGCCAGCAGCCCCAAGAGACTAGCGGGGGGAGCGAATGAGCAGTTCTTC. The variable domain in full, completed from reference TRBV7-9 and TRBJ2-1, reads DTGVSQNPRHKITKRGQNVTFRCDPISEHNRLYWYRQTLGQGPEFLTYFQNEAQLEKSRLLSDRFSAERPKGSFSTLEIQRTEQGDSAMYLCASSPKRLAGGANEQFFGPGTRLTVL.

The chain combines TRBV5-4 with TRBJ2-6; D is perhaps TRBD1 or TRBD2 (5 bases each). This CDR3 contains 15 residues. V lost 4 bases and J lost 4, with 12 bases in between. Germline V lookup: CDR1 SGHNT, CDR2 YYREEE (reference sequence). The DNA of the CDR3 is TGTGCCAGCAGCGTGGGACCACTGGGGGCCAACGTCCTGACTTTC. The encoded protein is CASSVGPLGANVLTF.

The chain joins TRBV19 to TRBJ2-7, with no clear D. V lost 4 bases to trimming and J lost 3 bases, with 7 bases between them. Germline-derived CDR1 and CDR2 are LNHDA and SQIVND (reference sequence). The CDR3 contains 12 residues. CDR3 region: CASSSSRYEQYF. The CDR3 nucleotides are TGTGCCAGTAGTAGCAGTCGCTACGAGCAGTACTTC.

The rearrangement uses TRBV19 and TRBJ1-2; 12 bases are a match to TRBD1. Looked up from germline, CDR1 is LNHDA and CDR2 is SQIVND (reference sequence). Losses at the gene ends were 1 base for V and 8 bases for J; bases not matched to a gene: 8. The CDR3 has 16 amino acids. The CDR3 DNA reads as TGTGCCAGTAGTATAGGTGGGACAGGGGGCCAGAAAGGCTACACCTTC. This sequence encodes CASSIGGTGGQKGYTF. Complete variable domain (other parts from reference TRBV19 and TRBJ1-2): DGGITQSPKYLFRKEGQNVTLSCEQNLNHDAMYWYRQDPGQGLRLIYYSQIVNDFQKGDIAEGYSVSREKKESFPLTVTSAQKNPTAFYLCASSIGGTGGQKGYTFGSGTRLTVV.

This clone has a handful of counts. The CDR3: CASSLVPLNTEAFF. In nucleotides, the CDR3 is TGTGCCAGCAGCTTAGTCCCCCTGAACACTGAAGCTTTCTTT. The chain employs TRBV7-2 and TRBJ1-1; D ambiguous. The V and J ends lost 1 base and 0 bases respectively, with 6 bases between them. CDR3 length equals 14 residues. Germline CDR1 is SGHTA and CDR2 is FQGNSA. The full variable domain, with the rest looked up from reference TRBV7-2 and TRBJ1-1, is GAGVSQSPSNKVTEKGKDVELRCDPISGHTALYWYRQSLGQGLEFLIYFQGNSAPDKSGLPSDRFSAERTGGSVSTLTIQRTQQEDSAVYLCASSLVPLNTEAFFGQGTRLTVV.

This clone was seen once. The V call is TRBV4-2, the J call TRBJ1-2; the match to TRBD1 covers 9 bases. The CDR3 sequence is 16 residues long. The trim removed 6 bases at V and 2 bases at J, leaving 10 bases unmatched. Germline V CDR1 and CDR2: LGHNA, YNFKEQ. Here the CDR3 reads CASRGYRGPVNYGYTF. CDR3 DNA sequence: TGTGCCAGCAGGGGATACAGGGGGCCGGTAAACTATGGCTACACCTTC.